This paragraph covers one T cell receptor beta chain sequence. Its specificity is unknown. Together with a sample-barcoded 5' primer, a J-beta primer mix was included in a second PCR lasting about 7 to 12 cycles. TCRdb reprocessed the 5' RACE reads with MiXCR, giving one entry per CDR3 protein. The table shows around 1,000,000 distinct CDR3 sequences, with approximately 25% occurring only once. This entry is derived from a study of blood T cells in healthy people across ages. Study-wide points: Per million T cells, TCR beta diversity dropped roughly linearly as age increased. Shifts in expanded clonotypes may have been confounded by donor CMV status, which was unknown. The study regarded diversity estimates from one million T cells as underestimates.

CDR3 size: 12 residues. Germline V gene sequence: CDR1 SQVTM, CDR2 ANQGSEA. V gave up 3 bases and J gave up 3 bases, with 5 bases separating them. Separately, the same data were catalogued under a study of T cells of mothers and their children.

The V call is TRBV29-1, the J call TRBJ2-2; D is undetermined. The specimen sequenced was blood. The clonotype was recovered from a girl aged 2-10 years in good health. The CDR3 DNA follows: TGCAGCGTTGAGCCTCACACCGGGGAGCTGTTTTTT. This encodes CSVEPHTGELFF.